The 24 T cell receptor beta chains given below trace back to one sample, sequenced in a study of T cell repertoires in cytomegalovirus infection. TCRdb reprocessed the reads via MiXCR and lists one record per CDR3 protein. The table lists under 95,000 distinct CDR3 sequences, about half of them singletons. These receptors have no identified antigens. The sample was CD8+ T cells from cultured PBMCs, taken from culture after CMV antigen stimulation. These receptors all come from a human donor in good health (CMV status not recorded). Some clones in this sample may be carry-over from other donors' samples.

The V and J genes are TRBV5-3 and TRBJ1-2, with 11 nucleotides matching TRBD1. TRBV5-3 is sorted into the ORF group, with uncertain function. The trim removed 9 bases at V and 6 bases at J, leaving 16 bases unmatched. The CDR3 has 16 amino acids. CDR3 nucleotides: TGTGCCACCGTAACCAATGGACAGGGGGCAGGGGATGGCTACACCTTC. This codes for CATVTNGQGAGDGYTF.

This chain uses TRBV19 with TRBJ1-1; D is uncertain. CDR1 is LNHDA, CDR2 SQIVND, per germline (reference sequence). V was shortened by 5 bases and J by 0 bases, with 7 bases between the two germline ends. CDR3 length: 13 residues. The chain's CDR3 is CASSPPMNTEAFF. The DNA of the CDR3 is TGTGCCAGTAGTCCTCCAATGAACACTGAAGCTTTCTTT.

The chain employs TRBV5-6 and TRBJ2-7, with a tentative D call TRBD2 (6 bases). The CDR3 is made up of 13 amino acids. Trimming took off 6 bases at V and 3 bases at J, with 13 bases between the two ends. From germline, CDR1 is SGHDT and CDR2 YYEEEE. The CDR3 DNA reads as TGTGCCAGCAAGCCCGGGGAGGACTACGAGCAGTACTTC. This sequence encodes CASKPGEDYEQYF.

This clonotype was detected a few times. J is TRBJ1-1 and V is TRBV11-2; D unclear. The CDR3 is 15 amino acids. V was cut by 5 bases and J by 0 bases, with 13 bases left in between. From germline, CDR1 is SGHAT and CDR2 FQNNGV. Here the CDR3 DNA reads TGTGCCAGCAGCCCCTGGGGAGTTATGAACACTGAAGCTTTCTTT. Protein sequence: CASSPWGVMNTEAFF.

This sequence joins TRBV12-5 and TRBJ2-5; 8 bases line up with TRBD1. The V segment lost 3 bases and the J segment 3 bases; nucleotides outside the gene matches: 3. The V gene's germline CDR1 is LGHNT and CDR2 FRNRAP. The CDR3 runs 14 residues. CDR3 DNA: TGTGCTAGTGGTTTCGGACAGGGCGAAGAGACCCAGTACTTC. It codes for CASGFGQGEETQYF.

The V and J genes are TRBV4-1 and TRBJ2-1, with D tentatively TRBD1 or TRBD2 (5 bases each). The V gene lost 2 bases and the J gene lost 8 bases, with 19 bases spanning the gap. The CDR3 runs to 16 residues. Germline V lookup: CDR1 MGHRA, CDR2 YSYEKL. The CDR3 coding sequence is TGCGCCAGCAGCCAACTTCAGGGCGTCCAGGGAGATGAGCAGTTCTTC. As protein: CASSQLQGVQGDEQFF.

In this sample, this clonotype turned up a few times. The genes are TRBV7-3 and TRBJ2-7, with D possibly TRBD1 on 6 matching bases. CDR1 SGHTA and CDR2 FQGTGA come from the germline V gene. The ends were cut back, 5 bases at V and 2 bases at J, with 19 bases in the middle. The CDR3 has 16 amino acids. The CDR3 is CASSDDPGHGTYEQYF. CDR3 in DNA: TGTGCCAGCAGCGACGACCCGGGACACGGGACCTACGAGCAGTACTTC.

This clonotype has ten or more counts. The J gene is TRBJ2-1, the V gene TRBV7-8, with 11 bases aligning to TRBD1. This CDR3 is built from 17 residues. After removal of 4 bases from V and 10 bases from J, the junction contained 15 bases not matched to a gene. Looked up from germline, CDR1 is SGHVS and CDR2 is FQNEAQ. CDR3 protein: CASSSRGWGQGDTEQFF. CDR3 DNA: TGTGCCAGCAGCTCTAGAGGTTGGGGACAGGGGGACACCGAGCAGTTCTTC.

There are many counts of this clonotype. This sequence joins TRBV27 and TRBJ1-5, with 8 positions matching TRBD1. Trimming at V came to 2 bases and at J to 5 bases, leaving 2 bases not matched to a gene. Germline CDR1 MNHEY, CDR2 SMNVEV (reference sequence). The CDR3 runs to 14 residues. The CDR3 region is CASSLAGGYQPQHF. The CDR3 nucleotides are TGTGCCAGCAGTTTAGCAGGGGGCTATCAGCCCCAGCATTTT.

The genes are TRBV6-2 or TRBV6-3 and TRBJ2-2; the D is unclear. The V end was cut by 5 bases, the J end by 4 bases, with 14 bases between. The CDR3 runs to 15 residues. Germline V CDR1 and CDR2: MNHEY, SVGEGT. CDR3 sequence reads: CASSPRPLGTGELFF. The CDR3 coding sequence is TGTGCCAGCAGTCCACGGCCCTTGGGCACCGGGGAGCTGTTTTTT.

The chain combines TRBV4-1 with TRBJ1-1; TRBD1 is a possible D gene (6 bases). Germline CDR1 MGHRA, CDR2 YSYEKL. This CDR3 has 16 residues. V was pared by 1 base and J by 1 base, with 13 bases between. The CDR3 spells CASSQGAAGANTEAFF. The CDR3, as DNA: TGCGCCAGCAGCCAAGGAGCGGCGGGGGCGAACACTGAAGCTTTCTTT.

V usage is TRBV12-5 and J usage is TRBJ2-1, with TRBD1 matching 8 bases. There are 13 residues in the CDR3. CDR1 is LGHNT and CDR2 is FRNRAP in the germline V gene. The junction had 5 bases not matched to a gene; V was cut back by 5 bases and J by 8 bases. The CDR3 here is CASGRTGWYEQFF. CDR3 sequence (DNA): TGTGCTAGTGGTCGGACAGGGTGGTATGAGCAGTTCTTC.

A few counts support this clonotype. This chain links TRBV27 with TRBJ2-1; 10 bases match TRBD2. This CDR3 has 19 residues. Germline trimming cut 0 bases from V and 0 bases from J; bases unmatched to any gene: 8. CDR1 is MNHEY and CDR2 is SMNVEV in the germline V gene (reference sequence). CDR3 DNA sequence: TGTGCCAGCAGTTTATCACCCCCGGGACTAGCGAGCTCCTACAATGAGCAGTTCTTC. Its protein is CASSLSPPGLASSYNEQFF.

This chain joins TRBV7-3 and TRBJ2-1; 7 positions agree with TRBD1. The germline V gene encodes CDR1 SGHTA and CDR2 FQGTGA. After removal of 4 bases from V and 4 bases from J, the junction contained 7 bases not matched to a gene. The length of the CDR3 is 15 residues. Here the CDR3 reads CASSSSRDSYNEQFF. As DNA, the CDR3 is TGTGCCAGCAGCTCCTCCCGGGACAGTTACAATGAGCAGTTCTTC. Complete variable domain (other parts from reference TRBV7-3 and TRBJ2-1): GAGVSQTPSNKVTEKGKYVELRCDPISGHTALYWYRQSLGQGPEFLIYFQGTGAADDSGLPNDRFFAVRPEGSVSTLKIQRTERGDSAVYLCASSSSRDSYNEQFFGPGTRLTVL.

The chain recombines TRBV6-5 with TRBJ2-7, with D possibly matching TRBD2 (5 bases). V shed 5 bases and J shed 4 bases, with 12 bases lying between them. The CDR3 covers 13 residues. CDR1 is MNHEY and CDR2 is SVGAGI in the germline V gene. CDR3 region: CASSPPGRYEQYF. The CDR3 region has the DNA TGTGCCAGCAGTCCCCCGGGGAGATACGAGCAGTACTTC.

The chain couples TRBV11-2 to TRBJ2-1; TRBD2 might be the D (5 bases). CDR1 and CDR2 from the germline V gene are SGHAT and FQNNGV. CDR3 length equals 16 residues. V was pared by 1 base and J by 0 bases, with 10 bases between. DNA of the CDR3: TGTGCCAGCAGCTTAGGGACTGTCAGCTCCTACAATGAGCAGTTCTTC. Protein: CASSLGTVSSYNEQFF.

The chain couples TRBV6-5 to TRBJ1-1; D not certain. The CDR3 has 13 amino acids. Between the trimmed V and J ends, which lost 0 bases and 3 bases, there was a span of 5 bases. Germline V gives CDR1 MNHEY, CDR2 SVGAGI. For the CDR3, the DNA is TGTGCCAGCAGTTACTCGGAGGACACTGAAGCTTTCTTT. This gives the protein CASSYSEDTEAFF.

The chain uses TRBV7-8 and TRBJ2-7; 7 bases align to TRBD1. CDR1 SGHVS and CDR2 FQNEAQ come from the germline V gene. CDR3 length equals 13 residues. The junction had 4 bases not matched to a gene; V was cut back by 6 bases and J by 2 bases. The CDR3: CASRAGTAYEQYF. As DNA, the CDR3 is TGTGCCAGCAGGGCCGGGACAGCCTACGAGCAGTACTTC.

The genes are TRBV5-4 and TRBJ1-1, with TRBD1 matching over 9 bases. The CDR3 covers 16 residues. Germline-derived CDR1 and CDR2 are SGHNT and YYREEE (reference sequence). J lost 1 base, V lost 5 bases, and 9 bases had no gene match. In nucleotides, the CDR3 is TGTGCCAGCAGTCAACCCGGGACAGGGACGAACACTGAAGCTTTCTTT. Amino acids: CASSQPGTGTNTEAFF. Supplemented by reference TRBV5-4 and TRBJ1-1, the full variable domain reads ETGVTQSPTHLIKTRGQQVTLRCSSQSGHNTVSWYQQALGQGPQFIFQYYREEENGRGNFPPRFSGLQFPNYSSELNVNALELDDSALYLCASSQPGTGTNTEAFFGQGTRLTVV.

Concerning this clonotype itself: No conserved phenylalanine or tryptophan is present at the end of the CDR3, so a read error is the likely explanation. This chain links TRBV7-9 with TRBJ2-5, with 8 positions matching TRBD2. Germline CDR1 reads SEHNR; CDR2 reads FQNEAQ (reference sequence). This CDR3 is built from 15 residues. V lost 5 bases and J lost 1; bases outside the gene matches: 6. The CDR3 sequence: CASSPAAGGQETQYL. Written as DNA, the CDR3 is TGTGCCAGCAGCCCCGCGGCGGGAGGCCAAGAGACCCAGTACTTG.

The table lists this clonotype with a few counts. This chain joins TRBV19 and TRBJ1-1; D uncertain. This CDR3 spans 15 amino acids. CDR1 and CDR2 (germline): LNHDA, SQIVND (reference sequence). The V gene lost 5 bases and the J gene lost 2 bases, with 15 bases spanning the gap. CDR3 DNA: TGTGCCAGTAGTCCCCGGAAAGGGTTTAACACTGAAGCTTTCTTT. This encodes CASSPRKGFNTEAFF. The full variable domain, completed using reference TRBV19 and TRBJ1-1, is DGGITQSPKYLFRKEGQNVTLSCEQNLNHDAMYWYRQDPGQGLRLIYYSQIVNDFQKGDIAEGYSVSREKKESFPLTVTSAQKNPTAFYLCASSPRKGFNTEAFFGQGTRLTVV.

The V call is TRBV6-1, the J call TRBJ1-1, with 10 nucleotides matching TRBD1. Per germline, CDR1 MNHNS and CDR2 SASEGT. This CDR3 contains 18 residues. Losses at the gene ends were 2 bases for V and 3 bases for J; bases not matched to a gene: 12. The chain's CDR3 is CASSERGTGAGKDTEAFF. CDR3 nucleotides: TGTGCCAGCAGTGAAAGGGGGACAGGGGCAGGGAAGGACACTGAAGCTTTCTTT.

V and J are TRBV12-3 or TRBV12-4 and TRBJ1-1, with D unresolved. CDR3 length: 15 residues. Trimming removed 3 bases at V and 1 base at J, with 12 bases between. The CDR3 spells CASSFIQGGNTEAFF. CDR3 sequence (DNA): TGTGCCAGCAGTTTTATACAAGGTGGGAACACTGAAGCTTTCTTT.

V and J are TRBV4-1 and TRBJ2-4, with 7 bases identical to TRBD2. The germline V gene has CDR1 MGHRA and CDR2 YSYEKL. This CDR3 is built from 17 residues. V shed 1 base, J shed 0 bases, and the junction held 6 bases outside the gene matches. The CDR3, as DNA: TGCGCCAGCAGCCAAGGATTGGCGGGAGAAGCCAAAAACATTCAGTACTTC. It codes for CASSQGLAGEAKNIQYF.